These 27 T cell receptor beta chains share one sample of origin, sequenced in a study of blood T cell repertoires in COVID-19. Assay used: immunoSEQ multiplex PCR; TCRdb lists only in-frame clones, some missing. Among over 200,000 clones listed, 65% to 85% were seen once. The sample comprised peripheral blood. The receptors originated from a woman younger than 45 with COVID-19, enrolled during active disease.

In this sample, this clone turned up a few times. This chain uses TRBV30 with TRBJ1-3, with a possible D match to TRBD1 (6 bases). The CDR3 has 15 amino acids. V was clipped by 1 base and J by 0 bases, with 10 bases between them. Germline loops: CDR1 GTSNPN, CDR2 SVGIG (reference sequence). The CDR3 bases are TGTGCCTGGAGTGGCCGGGGGGCCTCTGGAAACACCATATATTTT. It encodes CAWSGRGASGNTIYF.

This chain connects TRBV5-4 to TRBJ2-7, with unresolved D. V was shortened by 4 bases and J by 2 bases, with 4 bases between the two germline ends. This CDR3 is 11 amino acids long. The germline V gene has CDR1 SGHNT and CDR2 YYREEE (reference sequence). CDR3 sequence reads: CASSRAYEQYF. CDR3 DNA: TGTGCCAGCAGCCGCGCCTACGAGCAGTACTTC.

The rearrangement uses TRBV4-3 and TRBJ1-4; possible D gene TRBD1, 6 bases. This CDR3 has 15 amino acids. V gave up 0 bases and J gave up 4 bases, with 9 bases separating them. Germline CDR1 reads LGHNA; CDR2 reads YSLEER. As DNA, the CDR3 is TGCGCCAGCAGCCAAGAGAGGACAGTTAATGAAAAACTGTTTTTT. Its translation: CASSQERTVNEKLFF.

This rearrangement joins TRBV19 to TRBJ2-5; TRBD2 matches 10 bases. CDR3 length equals 18 residues. The germline CDR1 and CDR2 sequences are LNHDA and SQIVND (reference sequence). V gave up 6 bases and J gave up 0 bases; unmatched junction bases: 13. In DNA, the CDR3 is TGTGCCAGTAGCGGCCTTCAAAGCGGGGGGGTGCACCAAGAGACCCAGTACTTC. It yields the protein CASSGLQSGGVHQETQYF.

This clone has only a few counts. This rearrangement joins TRBV5-5 to TRBJ2-3, with D maybe TRBD2 (6 bases). Trimming removed 4 bases at V and 5 bases at J, with 20 bases between. This CDR3 spans 16 amino acids. The germline V gene has CDR1 SGHKS and CDR2 YYEKEE (reference sequence). The CDR3 loop is CASSAVRGTRIDTQYF. The CDR3 region has the DNA TGTGCCAGCAGCGCGGTCCGGGGGACGAGAATAGATACGCAGTATTTT.

V is TRBV2 and J is TRBJ1-6; a weak D match, TRBD1 (5 bases). This CDR3 spans 16 amino acids. Germline CDR1 and CDR2: SNHLY and FYNNEI. Trimming pared 8 bases from V and 0 bases from J, leaving 14 bases between. The CDR3 is CASLVAGHSYNSPLHF. The CDR3 nucleotides read TGTGCCAGCCTTGTGGCAGGGCACTCCTATAATTCACCCCTCCACTTT. The whole variable domain, remainder taken from reference TRBV2 and TRBJ1-6, is EPEVTQTPSHQVTQMGQEVILRCVPISNHLYFYWYRQILGQKVEFLVSFYNNEISEKSEIFDDQFSVERPDGSNFTLKIRSTKLEDSAMYFCASLVAGHSYNSPLHFGNGTRLTVT.

V and J are TRBV16 and TRBJ1-1, with D tentatively TRBD1 (6 bases). The CDR3 sequence is 14 residues long. Germline assignment: CDR1 KGHSY and CDR2 FQNENV. V gave up 4 bases and J gave up 1 base, with 10 bases separating them. CDR3 sequence reads: CASSRDTTNTEAFF. CDR3 nucleotides: TGTGCCAGCAGCCGGGACACCACGAACACTGAAGCTTTCTTT.

V is TRBV7-2 and J is TRBJ1-2; D might be TRBD1 (6 bases). CDR1 is SGHTA, CDR2 FQGNSA, per germline. The CDR3 extends over 13 amino acids. Trimming removed 5 bases at V and 7 bases at J, with 14 bases between. Here the CDR3 reads CASSAQQGTGYTF. The CDR3 DNA is TGTGCCAGCAGCGCACAACAGGGAACTGGCTACACCTTC.

The gene calls are TRBV5-1 and TRBJ2-7; 13 positions match TRBD2. The germline gives CDR1 SGHRS, CDR2 YFSETQ. The CDR3 totals 15 residues. J gave up 3 bases and V 4 bases, and 4 bases lay outside the gene matches. The CDR3 DNA reads as TGCGCCAGCAGCAAGGGGACTAGCGGGGACTACGAGCAGTACTTC. Protein product: CASSKGTSGDYEQYF. The full variable domain, its missing parts supplied by reference TRBV5-1 and TRBJ2-7, is KAGVTQTPRYLIKTRGQQVTLSCSPISGHRSVSWYQQTPGQGLQFLFEYFSETQRNKGNFPGRFSGRQFSNSRSEMNVSTLELGDSALYLCASSKGTSGDYEQYFGPGTRLTVT.

V gene TRBV5-1 combines with J gene TRBJ2-1; 9 nucleotides align to TRBD2. J lost 4 bases, V lost 3 bases, and 11 bases had no gene match. The CDR3 runs 17 residues. Per the germline V gene, CDR1 is SGHRS and CDR2 is YFSETQ. CDR3 region: CASSSIGGRAGYNEQFF. In DNA form, the CDR3 reads TGCGCCAGCAGCTCCATTGGCGGGAGGGCCGGTTACAATGAGCAGTTCTTC.

The gene calls are TRBV6-2 or TRBV6-3 and TRBJ2-1, with 9 bases identical to TRBD1. V trimming: 1 base; J trimming: 6 bases; junction bases outside the gene matches: 4. Looked up from germline, CDR1 is MNHEY and CDR2 is SVGEGT. The CDR3 runs 15 residues. DNA for the CDR3: TGTGCCAGCAGTTACTGGGCGACAGGGGGCAATGAGCAGTTCTTC. Amino acid sequence: CASSYWATGGNEQFF.

The rearrangement links TRBV3-1 (or the pseudogene TRBV3-2) to TRBJ1-2; D may be TRBD1 (6 bases). The CDR3 runs to 15 residues. The germline gives CDR1 LGHDT, CDR2 YNNKEL (reference sequence). Trimming pared 0 bases from V and 2 bases from J, leaving 10 bases between. In DNA, the CDR3 is TGTGCCAGCAGCCAAGATGGGCAGGGGAACTATGGCTACACCTTC. This encodes CASSQDGQGNYGYTF.

J is TRBJ2-2 and V is TRBV21-1; TRBD1 reflects the table's D call only, with no check against the DNA. TRBV21-1 is classified as a pseudogene. CDR3 length equals 17 residues. CDR3 sequence: CASRDGTGFSKSGELFF. In DNA, the CDR3 is TGTGCCAGCAGGGACGGGACAGGGTTTAGTAAATCCGGGGAGCTGTTTTTT.

The V call is TRBV2, the J call TRBJ1-1, with D unclear. The CDR3 extends over 16 amino acids. The V end was cut by 8 bases, the J end by 0 bases, with 19 bases between. Germline values: CDR1 SNHLY, CDR2 FYNNEI. This CDR3 reads CASAVSMARVNTEAFF. The CDR3 DNA reads as TGTGCCAGCGCGGTTTCAATGGCGCGAGTGAACACTGAAGCTTTCTTT.

The V call is TRBV6-5, the J call TRBJ2-7; TRBD1 agrees at 8 bases. Germline values: CDR1 MNHEY, CDR2 SVGAGI. This CDR3 comprises 14 residues. The V and J ends lost 6 bases and 2 bases, in that order; junction bases with no gene match: 6. CDR3 amino acids: CASRLDRGAYEQYF. In nucleotides, the CDR3 is TGTGCCAGCAGGTTAGACAGGGGTGCCTACGAGCAGTACTTC.

This chain uses TRBV27 with TRBJ2-7; 10 positions agree with TRBD2. J lost 5 bases, V lost 4 bases, and 8 bases had no gene match. This CDR3 has 15 residues. Germline lookup yields CDR1 MNHEY and CDR2 SMNVEV (reference sequence). CDR3 protein: CASSSGLAGVNEQYF. The CDR3 DNA reads TGTGCCAGCAGTTCAGGCCTAGCGGGAGTCAACGAGCAGTACTTC.

The J gene is TRBJ1-2, the V gene TRBV3-1 (or the pseudogene TRBV3-2), with TRBD1 matching 9 bases. Trimming removed 2 bases from V and 8 bases from J; junction bases left unmatched: 6. The CDR3 spans 14 residues. Germline loops: CDR1 LGHDT, CDR2 YNNKEL (reference sequence). The CDR3 is CASSQMTGGGGYTF. Written as DNA, the CDR3 is TGTGCCAGCAGCCAAATGACAGGGGGAGGCGGCTACACCTTC.

A word on this clone: Other DNA sequences in the sample encode the same CDR3. This chain joins TRBV30 and TRBJ1-5; D uncertain. Germline V gene data show CDR1 as GTSNPN and CDR2 as SVGIG (reference sequence). V was trimmed by 1 base and J by 2 bases, leaving 6 bases between them. The CDR3 contains 13 residues. In nucleotides, the CDR3 is TGTGCCTGGAGTGGGCAGGGCAATCAGCCCCAGCATTTT. This encodes CAWSGQGNQPQHF. The variable domain in full, with the rest retrieved from reference TRBV30 and TRBJ1-5, is SQTIHQWPATLVQPVGSPLSLECTVEGTSNPNLYWYRQAAGRGLQLLFYSVGIGQISSEVPQNLSASRPQDRQFILSSKKLLLSDSGFYLCAWSGQGNQPQHFGDGTRLSIL.

The chain carries TRBV12-3 or TRBV12-4 and TRBJ1-2; D remains unclear. This CDR3 spans 13 amino acids. V shed 6 bases and J shed 4 bases, with 12 bases lying between them. The CDR3 DNA reads TGTGCCAGCAGCCTGAAGAGGATCTATGGCTACACCTTC. Residues: CASSLKRIYGYTF.

V gene TRBV7-2 combines with J gene TRBJ2-1, with TRBD2 identical over 7 bases. CDR1 and CDR2 from the germline V gene are SGHTA and FQGNSA. V gave up 0 bases and J gave up 3 bases; unmatched junction bases: 8. This CDR3 has 17 amino acids. CDR3 in DNA: TGTGCCAGCAGCTTAGCGGGGTCTAGCGGATTCTACAATGAGCAGTTCTTC. Protein sequence: CASSLAGSSGFYNEQFF.

The chain uses TRBV10-3 and TRBJ1-3; 9 bases fit TRBD1. Germline V gene lookup returns CDR1 ENHRY and CDR2 SYGVKD. Trimming took 6 bases from V and 3 from J; bases not matched to a gene: 6. CDR3 length equals 15 residues. The CDR3 DNA follows: TGTGCCATCAGGGACAGGGGTTTTGGTGGAAACACCATATATTTT. It yields the protein CAIRDRGFGGNTIYF.

The CDR3 nucleotides read TGCGCCAGCAGCCAAGATCAGGTGTCAACCTCACCCCTCCACTTT. Its protein product is CASSQDQVSTSPLHF. The chain couples TRBV4-3 to TRBJ1-6; D is undetermined. Germline V gives CDR1 LGHNA, CDR2 YSLEER. The CDR3 runs to 15 residues. With 0 bases removed from V and 10 bases from J, the gap between germline ends came to 13 bases.

V is TRBV15 and J is TRBJ2-7; D might be TRBD1 (6 bases). This CDR3 has 15 residues. The V and J ends lost 0 bases and 2 bases respectively, with 11 bases between them. Germline CDR1 and CDR2: LNHNV and YYDKDF (reference sequence). CDR3 loop: CATSREQGNPYEQYF. CDR3 DNA: TGTGCCACCAGCAGAGAACAGGGTAACCCCTACGAGCAGTACTTC.

The CDR3 coding sequence is TGCGCCAGCAGCCAAGGCCTAGCGGGCTCCTACGAGCAGTACTTC. Encoded protein: CASSQGLAGSYEQYF. The chain links TRBV4-1 to TRBJ2-7; 8 bases are a match to TRBD2. V shed 1 base and J 0 bases; nucleotides not matched to a gene: 2. Germline V gives CDR1 MGHRA, CDR2 YSYEKL. The CDR3 extends over 15 amino acids.

A word on this clone: Other DNA sequences from this sample encode an identical CDR3 as well. CDR3 sequence: CASSRTSGNYEQYF. In DNA form, the CDR3 reads TGTGCCAGCAGCCGGACTAGCGGCAACTACGAGCAGTACTTC. The rearrangement uses TRBV7-2 and TRBJ2-7; 10 nucleotides agree with TRBD2. Germline V gene sequence: CDR1 SGHTA, CDR2 FQGNSA. This CDR3 has 14 residues. The junction had 4 bases not matched to a gene; V was cut back by 5 bases and J by 3 bases.

This clone was seen more than once but under ten times. V is TRBV3-1 (or the pseudogene TRBV3-2) and J is TRBJ2-4, with D possibly TRBD2 on 6 matching bases. With 10 bases removed from V and 1 base from J, the gap between germline ends came to 14 bases. Germline CDR1 LGHDT, CDR2 YNNKEL (reference sequence). This CDR3 is 14 amino acids long. CDR3: CATKFGGAKNIQYF. CDR3 nucleotide sequence: TGTGCCACCAAATTCGGAGGGGCCAAAAACATTCAGTACTTC.

The gene calls are TRBV9 and TRBJ2-3, with D possibly TRBD2 on 5 matching bases. With 1 base removed from V and 2 bases from J, the gap between germline ends came to 11 bases. The CDR3 is 15 amino acids. Germline V gene sequence: CDR1 SGDLS, CDR2 YYNGEE. The CDR3 region has the DNA TGTGCCAGCAGCGTACGACGGGGTATCACAGATACGCAGTATTTT. Amino acids: CASSVRRGITDTQYF.